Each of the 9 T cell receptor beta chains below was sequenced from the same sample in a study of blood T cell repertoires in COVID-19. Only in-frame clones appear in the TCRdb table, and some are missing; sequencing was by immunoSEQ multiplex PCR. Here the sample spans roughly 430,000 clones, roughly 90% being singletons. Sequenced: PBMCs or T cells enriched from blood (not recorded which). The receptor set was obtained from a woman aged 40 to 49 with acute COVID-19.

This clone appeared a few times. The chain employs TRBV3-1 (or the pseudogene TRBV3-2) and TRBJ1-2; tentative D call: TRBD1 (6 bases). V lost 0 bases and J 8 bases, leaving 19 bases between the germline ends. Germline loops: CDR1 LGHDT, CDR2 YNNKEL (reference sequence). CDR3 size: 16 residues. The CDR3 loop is CASSQDWGGRGPGYTF. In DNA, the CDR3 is TGTGCCAGCAGCCAAGATTGGGGGGGGCGCGGCCCCGGCTACACCTTC.

The CDR3 DNA reads as TGTGCCAGCAGCCACTTCTCAACCCGAGGTGAAAAACTGTTTTTT. Its protein product is CASSHFSTRGEKLFF. This chain joins TRBV11-2 and TRBJ1-4; D remains ambiguous. Germline loops: CDR1 SGHAT, CDR2 FQNNGV. This CDR3 contains 15 residues. Trimming left V 5 bases short and J 7 bases short, with 17 bases between.

The CDR3 is CASSLVGGMNTEAFF. The CDR3 nucleotides read TGTGCCAGCAGTTTAGTGGGGGGGATGAACACTGAAGCTTTCTTT. The rearrangement uses TRBV27 and TRBJ1-1; the D gene is possibly TRBD1 (5 bases). Between the trimmed V and J ends, which lost 2 bases and 0 bases, there was a span of 10 bases. Germline CDR1 reads MNHEY; CDR2 reads SMNVEV (reference sequence). The CDR3 runs to 15 residues.

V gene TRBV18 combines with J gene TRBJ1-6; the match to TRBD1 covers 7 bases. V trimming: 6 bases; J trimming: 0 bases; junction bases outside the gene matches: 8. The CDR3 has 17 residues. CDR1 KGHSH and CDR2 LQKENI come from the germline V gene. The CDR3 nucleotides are TGTGCCAGCTCGCGCGGGACAGATAGCTCCTATAATTCACCCCTCCACTTT. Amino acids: CASSRGTDSSYNSPLHF.

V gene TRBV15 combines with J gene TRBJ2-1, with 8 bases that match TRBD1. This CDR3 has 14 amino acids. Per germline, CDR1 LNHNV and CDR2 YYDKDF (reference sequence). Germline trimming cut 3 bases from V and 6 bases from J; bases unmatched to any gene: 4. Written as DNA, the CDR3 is TGTGCCACCAGCAGGCAGGGGGCATCCAATGAGCAGTTCTTC. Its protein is CATSRQGASNEQFF.

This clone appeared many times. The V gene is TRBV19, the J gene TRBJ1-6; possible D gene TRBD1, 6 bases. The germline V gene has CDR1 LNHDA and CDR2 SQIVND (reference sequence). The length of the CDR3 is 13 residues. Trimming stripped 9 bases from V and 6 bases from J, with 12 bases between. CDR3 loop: CASAGTTNSPLHF. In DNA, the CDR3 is TGTGCCAGCGCCGGGACAACTAATTCACCCCTCCACTTT.

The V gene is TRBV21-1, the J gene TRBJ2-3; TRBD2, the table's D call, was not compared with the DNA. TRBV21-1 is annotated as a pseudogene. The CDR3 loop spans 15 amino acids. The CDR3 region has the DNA TGTGCCAGCAGCAACGGGACTAGCGGGGCTGATACGCAGTATTTT. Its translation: CASSNGTSGADTQYF.

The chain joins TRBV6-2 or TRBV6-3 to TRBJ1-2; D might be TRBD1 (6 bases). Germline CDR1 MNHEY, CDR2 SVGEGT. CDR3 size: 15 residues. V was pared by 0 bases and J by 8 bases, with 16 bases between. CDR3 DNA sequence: TGTGCCAGCAGTTACTCGCTTGGGGGCCGGCGGGGCTACACCTTC. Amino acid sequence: CASSYSLGGRRGYTF.

The CDR3 DNA reads TGTGCCAGCAGCGTAGAGGCTAGCGGGTATCACTCCTACAATGAGCAGTTCTTC. This gives the protein CASSVEASGYHSYNEQFF. The chain couples TRBV9 to TRBJ2-1; 8 nucleotides align to TRBD2. CDR3 length equals 18 residues. V shed 0 bases and J 0 bases; nucleotides not matched to a gene: 8. CDR1 and CDR2 from the germline V gene are SGDLS and YYNGEE.